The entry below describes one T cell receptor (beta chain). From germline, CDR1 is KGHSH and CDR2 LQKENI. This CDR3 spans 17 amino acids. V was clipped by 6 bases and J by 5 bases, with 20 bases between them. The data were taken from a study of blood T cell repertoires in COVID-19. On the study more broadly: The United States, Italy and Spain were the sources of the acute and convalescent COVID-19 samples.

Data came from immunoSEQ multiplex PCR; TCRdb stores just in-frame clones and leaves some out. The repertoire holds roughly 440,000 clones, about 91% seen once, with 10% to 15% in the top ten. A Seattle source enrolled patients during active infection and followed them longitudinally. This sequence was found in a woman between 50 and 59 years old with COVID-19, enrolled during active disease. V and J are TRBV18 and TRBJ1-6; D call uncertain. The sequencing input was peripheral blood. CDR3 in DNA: TGTGCCAGCTCCCCGCCGGGGAGCGGGTTTGATAATTCACCCCTCCACTTT. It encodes CASSPPGSGFDNSPLHF.